This TCR beta chain is from a study of blood T cell repertoires in COVID-19. As for the study in general: T cells, B-cell-depleted T cells, or PBMCs provided the cDNA or gDNA that served as material.

Germline V CDR1 and CDR2: PRHDT, FYEKMQ (reference sequence). V shed 2 bases and J shed 4 bases, with 13 bases lying between them. The CDR3 spans 15 residues. Study processing details: Counts of nucleated cells, estimated from reference gene primer amplification, were obtained. Sequencing used immunoSEQ multiplex PCR; TCRdb keeps in-frame clones, though not all of them. D and trimming were read from the DNA, whereas the V and J calls and clone size are those reported in that table. In the table there are some 270,000 clones, around 83% of which are singletons. The specimen was peripheral blood. The TCR comes from a woman between 40 and 55 years old who had recovered from COVID-19. The rearrangement links TRBV13 to TRBJ2-3, with a possible D match to TRBD1 (6 bases). In nucleotides, the CDR3 is TGTGCCAGCAGCTTAAGGCAGGGGTTCGCAGATACGCAGTATTTT. Translated, it gives CASSLRQGFADTQYF. The full variable domain, its missing parts supplied by reference TRBV13 and TRBJ2-3, is AAGVIQSPRHLIKEKRETATLKCYPIPRHDTVYWYQQGPGQDPQFLISFYEKMQSDKGSIPDRFSAQQFSDYHSELNMSSLELGDSALYFCASSLRQGFADTQYFGPGTRLTVL.